The next 16 T cell receptor beta chains were all read from a single sample in a study of patients and donors after allogeneic stem cell transplantation. TCRdb independently ran MiXCR on the RT-PCR reads; one entry per CDR3 protein. Of about 410,000 distinct CDR3 sequences in the sample, about a sixth were seen once. The specimen sequenced was blood, either unsorted or a sorted T cell fraction (not recorded which). The receptors shown here come from a human donor who was either an allogeneic HSCT recipient or a stem cell or donor lymphocyte infusion donor (not recorded which). It is not recorded whose cells these are; they may come from a transplant donor.

V gene TRBV2 combines with J gene TRBJ1-2; the D gene is possibly TRBD1 (5 bases). The germline gives CDR1 SNHLY, CDR2 FYNNEI. The V and J ends lost 8 bases and 1 base respectively, with 14 bases between them. This CDR3 spans 14 amino acids. CDR3 sequence (DNA): TGTGCCAGCGCCTCGGACACGCGTAACTATGGCTACACCTTC. It yields the protein CASASDTRNYGYTF. Full variable domain (rest looked up from reference TRBV2 and TRBJ1-2): EPEVTQTPSHQVTQMGQEVILRCVPISNHLYFYWYRQILGQKVEFLVSFYNNEISEKSEIFDDQFSVERPDGSNFTLKIRSTKLEDSAMYFCASASDTRNYGYTFGSGTRLTVV.

This clonotype occurred many times. This sequence joins TRBV5-1 and TRBJ2-3; TRBD1 agrees at 7 bases. With V trimmed by 4 bases and J by 5 bases, 7 bases remained unmatched. The CDR3 loop spans 14 amino acids. CDR1 and CDR2 from the germline V gene are SGHRS and YFSETQ. The CDR3 sequence: CASSGDRAVDTQYF. Here the CDR3 DNA reads TGCGCCAGCAGCGGAGACAGGGCGGTAGATACGCAGTATTTT.

This chain joins TRBV7-9 and TRBJ1-2; 7 nucleotides line up with TRBD1. This CDR3 has 15 amino acids. Germline CDR1 and CDR2: SEHNR and FQNEAQ (reference sequence). V shed 5 bases and J 0 bases; nucleotides not matched to a gene: 6. In DNA form, the CDR3 reads TGTGCCAGCAGCAATACAGGGGACTCTAACTATGGCTACACCTTC. Translated: CASSNTGDSNYGYTF.

This clonotype was seen only a few times. The genes are TRBV5-1 and TRBJ2-3; 8 bases fit TRBD1. The CDR3 consists of 15 residues. V lost 7 bases and J lost 3; bases outside the gene matches: 10. Looked up from germline, CDR1 is SGHRS and CDR2 is YFSETQ. The CDR3 loop is CASGDRGSKTDTQYF. CDR3 nucleotide sequence: TGCGCCAGCGGCGACAGGGGTAGTAAGACAGATACGCAGTATTTT. Full variable domain (outside the CDR3, taken from reference TRBV5-1 and TRBJ2-3): KAGVTQTPRYLIKTRGQQVTLSCSPISGHRSVSWYQQTPGQGLQFLFEYFSETQRNKGNFPGRFSGRQFSNSRSEMNVSTLELGDSALYLCASGDRGSKTDTQYFGPGTRLTVL.

On this clonotype: Germline and junction disagree at one end, which may indicate a read error. CDR3 bases: TGCAACGTTCAGGGAATTGGTGGCTACACCTTC. Protein product: CNVQGIGGYTF. The chain joins TRBV29-1 to TRBJ1-2, with D possibly TRBD1 on 5 matching bases. The germline CDR1 and CDR2 sequences are SQVTM and ANQGSEA. The length of the CDR3 is 11 residues.

The chain uses TRBV9 and TRBJ2-3; TRBD1 might be the D (6 bases). The CDR3 is 16 amino acids. In germline, CDR1 is SGDLS, CDR2 YYNGEE. V lost 3 bases, J lost 0 bases, and 14 bases lay in between. The CDR3 DNA is TGTGCCAGCAGCGCCCGGTTACAGGGAAGCACAGATACGCAGTATTTT. Amino acids: CASSARLQGSTDTQYF.

The chain employs TRBV3-1 and TRBJ2-5; D not certain. This CDR3 has 15 amino acids. The germline gives CDR1 LGHDT, CDR2 YNNKEL (reference sequence). The V end lost 4 bases, the J end lost 3 bases, and 15 bases lay between the germline ends. The CDR3 here is CASSRRAPSEETQYF. As DNA, the CDR3 is TGTGCCAGCAGCCGACGGGCCCCATCGGAAGAGACCCAGTACTTC.

This chain connects TRBV24-1 to TRBJ1-1, with 10 positions matching TRBD1. With 5 bases clipped from V and 4 bases from J, the junction kept 0 bases outside the gene matches. The CDR3 sequence is 13 residues long. The germline gives CDR1 KGHDR, CDR2 SFDVKD. CDR3: CATSGTGGTEAFF. DNA of the CDR3: TGTGCCACCAGTGGGACAGGGGGCACTGAAGCTTTCTTT.

In this sample, this clonotype turned up a few times. The V and J genes are TRBV12-5 and TRBJ2-2; the D gene is possibly TRBD2 (6 bases). Trimming took off 0 bases at V and 5 bases at J, with 22 bases between the two ends. The CDR3 length is 19 residues. Germline CDR1 LGHNT, CDR2 FRNRAP. CDR3 loop: CASGLVQRGYGGSTGELFF. CDR3 DNA: TGTGCTAGTGGTTTGGTACAGCGAGGTTACGGGGGATCGACCGGGGAGCTGTTTTTT.

This clonotype has more than one count but fewer than ten. V is TRBV29-1 and J is TRBJ1-2; TRBD1 is a possible D gene (6 bases). CDR3 length equals 15 residues. Trimming took off 4 bases at V and 4 bases at J, with 19 bases between the two ends. Germline-derived CDR1 and CDR2 are SQVTM and ANQGSEA. For the CDR3, the DNA is TGCAGCGTTGCAGGCAACCGGGGGGGCGGCTATGGCTACACCTTC. Its protein is CSVAGNRGGGYGYTF.

This clonotype was seen a handful of times. The gene calls are TRBV20-1 and TRBJ2-3, with 8 bases identical to TRBD1. CDR3 size: 12 residues. The germline CDR1 and CDR2 sequences are DFQATT and SNEGSKA (reference sequence). The CDR3 is CSADRGADTQYF. CDR3 coding DNA: TGCAGCGCAGACAGGGGTGCAGATACGCAGTATTTT.

There are a few counts of this clonotype. This chain connects TRBV20-1 to TRBJ1-1; possibly TRBD1 for D (5 bases). CDR1 DFQATT and CDR2 SNEGSKA come from the germline V gene (reference sequence). The CDR3 totals 16 residues. Trimming cost V 6 bases and J 0 bases, with 20 bases left between them. The CDR3: CSAAVRGRTMNTEAFF. CDR3 DNA: TGCAGTGCCGCGGTTAGGGGACGGACAATGAACACTGAAGCTTTCTTT.

The chain links TRBV2 to TRBJ2-7; 9 bases map to TRBD1. With 6 bases clipped from V and 5 bases from J, the junction kept 11 bases outside the gene matches. Germline V lookup: CDR1 SNHLY, CDR2 FYNNEI. The CDR3 contains 15 residues. The CDR3 nucleotides read TGTGCCAGCAGCGCAGACAGGGGGGAACGGGACGAGCAGTACTTC. It yields the protein CASSADRGERDEQYF.

This clonotype has just a few counts. V gene TRBV27 combines with J gene TRBJ1-5; possibly TRBD1 for D (6 bases). This CDR3 comprises 16 residues. Per the germline V gene, CDR1 is MNHEY and CDR2 is SMNVEV (reference sequence). Between the trimmed V and J ends, which lost 4 bases and 3 bases, there was a span of 16 bases. The CDR3 DNA reads TGTGCCAGCAGTTCGGACAGACCCCAACTCAATCAGCCCCAGCATTTT. Its protein is CASSSDRPQLNQPQHF.

The chain couples TRBV12-3 or TRBV12-4 to TRBJ2-4; 7 nucleotides agree with TRBD1. Trimming at V came to 5 bases and at J to 11 bases, leaving 9 bases not matched to a gene. This CDR3 is 13 amino acids long. The CDR3 sequence is CASSLTGDGVQYF. CDR3 nucleotides: TGTGCCAGCAGTCTCACAGGGGATGGCGTTCAGTACTTC.

This clonotype came up many times. Germline and junction disagree at one end, which may indicate a read error. The chain couples TRBV5-1 to TRBJ1-1; 7 nucleotides align to TRBD1. Germline V gene sequence: CDR1 SGHRS, CDR2 YFSETQ. This CDR3 has 15 amino acids. The CDR3 spells CASTLMGQLNTEAFF. CDR3 sequence (DNA): TGCGCCAGCACCTTGATGGGACAGTTGAACACTGAAGCTTTCTTT.